Many counts were recorded for the clone carrying this T cell receptor (beta chain). Antigen unknown. V lost 4 bases and J 0 bases, leaving 12 bases between the germline ends. This CDR3 comprises 15 residues. Germline CDR1 and CDR2: SGHTA and FQGTGA. Amplified TCR beta CDR3 regions came from RNA transcripts. An initial round of RT-PCR targeting the TCR CDR3 relied on the HTBI primer set. TCRdb used MiXCR to reprocess the multiplex PCR reads, holding one entry per CDR3 protein. The sample has about 520,000 distinct CDR3 sequences, less than 25% seen once. The data originate from a study of T cells in Graves' hyperthyroidism and ophthalmopathy. Notes on the study in general: The model's output predicted ophthalmopathy at a median of 6.5 months prior to onset.

This TCR was recovered from a man between 18 and 29 years old with Graves' hyperthyroidism. The chain recombines TRBV7-3 with TRBJ1-1; no clear D. The specimen was blood. CDR3 residues: CASSCSRVVNTEAFF. CDR3 DNA sequence: TGTGCCAGCAGCTGCTCAAGGGTGGTGAACACTGAAGCTTTCTTT.